This T cell receptor beta chain was observed in a study of OX40 agonist ivuxolimab in advanced cancers. Study-level information: Dose-escalation subjects each had hepatocellular carcinoma, melanoma, renal cell or head and neck cancer. Partial responses were observed in three patients, of whom one had hepatocellular carcinoma and two had cutaneous melanoma.

The CDR3 covers 14 residues. V was clipped by 4 bases and J by 3 bases; unmatched bases: 3. Germline CDR1 reads SGHTS; CDR2 reads YDEGEE. In the case of this clone: No antigen is known for it.

Method: immunoSEQ multiplex PCR; TCRdb's copy keeps in-frame clones and lacks some. Of tens of thousands of clones listed, more than 75% are singletons. Excluded were patients having autoimmune disease history or systemic immunosuppression. Overall study findings and caveats: Averaging showed that CD8+ T cells had more expanded clones than CD4+ did.

The sequencing here drew on CD4+ or CD8+ T cells sorted from blood, taken in a trial of the OX40 agonist ivuxolimab. This receptor was obtained from an adult with an advanced solid tumor such as melanoma, head and neck, liver or kidney cancer. The chain couples TRBV5-8 to TRBJ2-1; TRBD1 matches 8 bases. CDR3 nucleotides: TGTGCCAGCAGCCGGGACAGGCGCTACAATGAGCAGTTCTTC. Translating it yields CASSRDRRYNEQFF.